This TCR beta chain was sequenced in a study of blood T cell repertoires in COVID-19 (dated by TCRdb to the early 2020s). For the study in its entirety: Samples covering the acute and convalescent phases of COVID-19 were provided by collaborators in the United States, Italy and Spain. The prospective study material was composed of cDNA or gDNA derived from T cells, B-cell-depleted T cells, or PBMCs. Sample metadata almost always included a de-identified subject ID, COVID-19 status, age in years and sex. Where available, HLA class I and class II types were obtained from metadata supplied by the sample provider rather than from assay-based typing. A freely available public database, intended as a resource for researchers studying the immune response to SARS-CoV-2, is where the repertoires were released. The samples were drawn from the first 160 participants of the ongoing ImmuneRACE study and from 950 to 1,500 subjects provided by 6 global collaborators. The dataset comprised deeply sampled blood TCRbeta repertoires from subjects exposed to, actively infected with, or recovered from COVID-19. Study-wide conclusions, independent of this receptor: Clinical and demographic metadata were provided uncurated, with the amount varying by source and participant.

Another Seattle source contributed samples from volunteer blood donors who had recovered from COVID-19. Whole blood was collected in K2EDTA tubes by collaborating institutions according to the institutions' own protocols. For TCRbeta analysis, collaborators shipped samples as frozen whole blood, isolated PBMCs, or DNA extracted from either of those sample types. Worth noting for this clone: Its antigen is currently not known. It has no much larger one-base neighbor in the sample; base qualities were not kept.

TCRbeta CDR3 regions were amplified from genomic DNA using the immunoSEQ Assay, a bias-controlled multiplex PCR. Per the authors' processing: Within the assay, amplification of reference gene primers was used to estimate how many nucleated cells each sample contained. To quantify the absolute abundance of each unique TCRbeta CDR3 rearrangement, sequence reads were collapsed and filtered. Productive Simpson clonality was computed per sample as the square root of Simpson's diversity index over productive rearrangements. TCRdb took over this immuneACCESS table, retaining in-frame rearrangements with V and J assigned. Such tables are incomplete; in checked studies, under half of the missing clones stem from an unresolved V gene, and the remainder is unexplained. V, J and clone size are those of that table, while D and trimming were read from the DNA. This sample comprises 300,000 to 400,000 clones, roughly 86% of them detected only once. Of the sample, roughly 7.1% is held by the ten largest clones.

The junction shows trimming of 1 base on V and 0 bases on J, plus 5 bases between the germline ends. Including cysteine and phenylalanine, the CDR3 has 14 amino acids. Only CDR3 DNA remains: 42 bases, in frame from the first base. From the germline V gene, CDR1 is LGHNA and CDR2 is YNFKEQ. This sequence uses TRBV4-2 and TRBJ2-3, with no D gene named confidently. Source material: peripheral blood. This receptor was taken from a woman in her forties or fifties who had recovered from COVID-19. The CDR3 amino acid sequence is: CASSQALSTDTQYF. The bases read TGTGCCAGCAGCCAAGCACTAAGCACAGATACGCAGTATTTT.